These 30 T cell receptor beta chains were sequenced from one sample in a study of blood T cell repertoires in COVID-19. Measured with immunoSEQ multiplex PCR; TCRdb has only the in-frame clones, and not every one. In the table there are some 69,000 clones, roughly 73% of which are singletons. Input material: peripheral blood. All receptors derive from a human donor in a cohort sampled during active COVID-19.

The gene calls are TRBV28 and TRBJ2-5, with 8 bases matching TRBD1. The junction had 6 bases not matched to a gene; V was cut back by 4 bases and J by 2 bases. The CDR3 has 15 residues. The V gene's germline CDR1 is MDHEN and CDR2 SYDVKM. The CDR3 here is CASSSPTGAQETQYF. CDR3 DNA sequence: TGTGCCAGCAGTTCCCCGACAGGGGCGCAAGAGACCCAGTACTTC.

The rearrangement joins TRBV6-1 to TRBJ2-2; the D gene is possibly TRBD1 (7 bases). This CDR3 spans 16 amino acids. Germline CDR1 reads MNHNS; CDR2 reads SASEGT. The germline V and J ends were trimmed by 2 bases and 6 bases, with 16 bases remaining between them. This chain's CDR3 is CASSESGGPVPGELFF. The CDR3 DNA sequence: TGTGCCAGCAGTGAATCAGGGGGGCCGGTTCCCGGGGAGCTGTTTTTT.

The CDR3: CASSEQTAYEQYF. The CDR3 DNA reads TGTGCCAGCAGTGAACAAACTGCCTACGAGCAGTACTTC. This chain connects TRBV2 to TRBJ2-7; D is unresolved. Germline V gives CDR1 SNHLY, CDR2 FYNNEI. V shed 2 bases and J shed 2 bases, with 7 bases lying between them. This CDR3 has 13 amino acids.

This rearrangement joins TRBV6-6 to TRBJ1-5; D remains unclear. Between the trimmed V and J ends, which lost 7 bases and 2 bases, there was a span of 9 bases. The CDR3 contains 13 residues. Germline-derived CDR1 and CDR2 are MNHNY and SVGAGI (reference sequence). CDR3 amino acids: CASTVSGNQPQHF. CDR3 DNA: TGTGCCAGCACGGTCAGCGGCAATCAGCCCCAGCATTTT.

CDR3 protein: CASSLGTSGGVTGELFF. In DNA, the CDR3 is TGTGCCAGCAGCTTAGGCACTAGCGGGGGTGTCACCGGGGAGCTGTTTTTT. The chain recombines TRBV11-3 with TRBJ2-2; 11 bases map to TRBD2. Germline lookup yields CDR1 SGHNT and CDR2 YENEEA. The CDR3 is 17 amino acids. The junction had 5 bases not matched to a gene; V was cut back by 1 base and J by 4 bases. Full variable domain (rest looked up from reference TRBV11-3 and TRBJ2-2): EAGVVQSPRYKIIEKKQPVAFWCNPISGHNTLYWYLQNLGQGPELLIRYENEEAVDDSQLPKDRFSAERLKGVDSTLKIQPAELGDSAVYLCASSLGTSGGVTGELFFGEGSRLTVL.

V is TRBV10-2 and J is TRBJ2-1; maybe TRBD2 (7 bases). The CDR3 contains 15 residues. Trimming left V 4 bases short and J 8 bases short, with 18 bases between. Germline V CDR1 and CDR2: WSHSY, SAAADI. The CDR3 spells CASSGPGGFTDEQFF. Here the CDR3 DNA reads TGCGCCAGCAGTGGGCCGGGGGGCTTCACGGATGAGCAGTTCTTC.

This clone has a handful of counts. The chain links TRBV6-5 to TRBJ2-1, with 7 bases aligning to TRBD2. Per germline, CDR1 MNHEY and CDR2 SVGAGI. The CDR3 is 13 amino acids. The J segment lost 6 bases and the V segment lost 6 bases, leaving 5 bases of the junction unmatched. The CDR3 loop is CASRLLASNEQFF. The CDR3, as DNA: TGTGCCAGCAGACTACTAGCGTCCAATGAGCAGTTCTTC.

This clone was found many times. This chain links TRBV18 with TRBJ1-5, with a weak D call TRBD1 (6 bases). The V end lost 4 bases, the J end lost 1 base, and 11 bases lay between the germline ends. The germline V gene encodes CDR1 KGHSH and CDR2 LQKENI. CDR3 size: 15 residues. CDR3 sequence: CASSLEQGSNQPQHF. CDR3 in DNA: TGTGCCAGCTCACTCGAACAGGGAAGCAATCAGCCCCAGCATTTT.

The chain is built from TRBV3-1 (or the pseudogene TRBV3-2) and TRBJ1-3; D gene ambiguous. This CDR3 has 14 amino acids. The ends were cut back, 1 base at V and 2 bases at J, with 6 bases in the middle. CDR1 is LGHDT and CDR2 is YNNKEL in the germline V gene (reference sequence). In nucleotides, the CDR3 is TGTGCCAGCAGCCAAGGCAGGACTGGAAACACCATATATTTT. Its protein product is CASSQGRTGNTIYF.

The rearrangement joins TRBV7-2 to TRBJ2-7, with 9 nucleotides matching TRBD2. Germline V lookup: CDR1 SGHTA, CDR2 FQGNSA. The CDR3 runs to 15 residues. Trimming at V came to 5 bases and at J to 2 bases, leaving 7 bases not matched to a gene. The CDR3 nucleotides are TGTGCCAGCAGCCCCTGGACTAGCGCTGCCTACGAGCAGTACTTC. It translates to CASSPWTSAAYEQYF.

The chain carries TRBV5-4 and TRBJ2-7; TRBD1 is a possible D gene (5 bases). CDR3 length equals 15 residues. Trimming took 4 bases from V and 0 from J, leaving 14 bases between them. Germline CDR1 SGHNT, CDR2 YYREEE (reference sequence). CDR3 in amino acids: CASSRDRASSYEQYF. CDR3 DNA: TGTGCCAGCAGCCGAGACAGAGCGAGCTCCTACGAGCAGTACTTC.

The chain has TRBV6-5 and TRBJ1-5; D not resolved. The germline V gene has CDR1 MNHEY and CDR2 SVGAGI. The CDR3 is made up of 15 amino acids. V was shortened by 6 bases and J by 0 bases, with 12 bases between the two germline ends. The chain's CDR3 is CASRKTHDSNQPQHF. As DNA, the CDR3 is TGTGCCAGCAGGAAGACACACGATAGCAATCAGCCCCAGCATTTT.

The table lists this clone with a few counts. The CDR3 spells CATSRDILSPSPLHF. The CDR3, as DNA: TGTGCCACCAGCAGAGATATACTGAGCCCTTCACCCCTCCACTTT. The chain links TRBV15 to TRBJ1-6; D not resolved. V dropped 0 bases and J dropped 9 bases, with 12 bases sitting between them. This CDR3 region has 15 residues. Per the germline V gene, CDR1 is LNHNV and CDR2 is YYDKDF (reference sequence).

This sequence joins TRBV12-1 and TRBJ1-6; no check of the table's D call, TRBD1, against the DNA was made. TRBV12-1 is a listed pseudogene. The CDR3 extends over 17 amino acids. CDR3 amino acids: CASSSTTTGVHNSPLHF. CDR3 nucleotides: TGTGCCAGCAGCTCGACTACGACAGGGGTGCATAATTCACCCCTCCACTTT.

V and J are TRBV6-5 and TRBJ2-7; D possibly corresponds to TRBD2 (5 bases). V dropped 10 bases and J dropped 5 bases, with 21 bases sitting between them. The germline CDR1 and CDR2 sequences are MNHEY and SVGAGI. The CDR3 loop spans 14 amino acids. This CDR3 reads CATRASYLTHEQYF. In DNA form, the CDR3 reads TGTGCCACGAGGGCAAGCTATCTTACTCACGAGCAGTACTTC.

The CDR3: CASSSDRGSGANVLTF. Here the CDR3 DNA reads TGTGCCAGCAGTTCGGACAGGGGGTCTGGGGCCAACGTCCTGACTTTC. The chain combines TRBV27 with TRBJ2-6; 10 bases map to TRBD1. Germline trimming cut 4 bases from V and 1 base from J; bases unmatched to any gene: 1. Germline V lookup: CDR1 MNHEY, CDR2 SMNVEV (reference sequence). The CDR3 spans 16 residues.

This clone came up once. The V gene is TRBV6-5, the J gene TRBJ2-1; 9 nucleotides align to TRBD1. The CDR3 spans 14 residues. Germline lookup yields CDR1 MNHEY and CDR2 SVGAGI. The trim removed 5 bases at V and 9 bases at J, leaving 8 bases unmatched. This chain's CDR3 is CASSRGQGKAEQFF. CDR3 nucleotides: TGTGCCAGCAGTCGGGGACAGGGCAAGGCTGAGCAGTTCTTC.

The J gene is TRBJ1-1, the V gene TRBV4-1; TRBD1 might be the D (5 bases). This CDR3 has 14 amino acids. Germline V gene lookup returns CDR1 MGHRA and CDR2 YSYEKL. The V gene lost 0 bases and the J gene lost 1 base, with 6 bases spanning the gap. The CDR3 reads CASSQERGNTEAFF. The CDR3 bases are TGCGCCAGCAGCCAAGAAAGGGGGAACACTGAAGCTTTCTTT.

This chain uses TRBV12-5 with TRBJ1-1; 7 bases match TRBD1. The CDR3 runs to 13 residues. Germline V lookup: CDR1 LGHNT, CDR2 FRNRAP. The V and J ends lost 1 base and 7 bases, in that order; junction bases with no gene match: 3. The CDR3 DNA reads as TGTGCTAGTGGTTTGGCCGGGACAGTTGAAGCTTTCTTT. Its translation: CASGLAGTVEAFF.

CDR3 nucleotides: TGTGCCAGCACTATTGGGCCGGTTCCCTACGAGCAGTACTTC. It specifies CASTIGPVPYEQYF. This sequence joins TRBV5-6 and TRBJ2-7; D remains unclear. Germline V CDR1 and CDR2: SGHDT, YYEEEE. V lost 6 bases, J lost 2 bases, and 15 bases lay in between. The CDR3 length is 14 residues.

V and J are TRBV6-2 or TRBV6-3 and TRBJ1-1; 8 bases are a match to TRBD1. The J segment lost 1 base and the V segment lost 9 bases, leaving 4 bases of the junction unmatched. CDR3 length equals 13 residues. Germline loops: CDR1 MNHEY, CDR2 SVGEGT. CDR3 bases: TGTGCCAGTAGTGACAGGGGGAACACTGAAGCTTTCTTT. Protein sequence: CASSDRGNTEAFF.

The chain is built from TRBV3-1 (or the pseudogene TRBV3-2) and TRBJ2-2; 8 nucleotides agree with TRBD1. This CDR3 is built from 16 residues. CDR1 is LGHDT and CDR2 is YNNKEL in the germline V gene (reference sequence). The junction had 5 bases not matched to a gene; V was cut back by 3 bases and J by 2 bases. CDR3 nucleotides: TGTGCCAGCAGCCAGTCGGGACAGGCCAACACCGGGGAGCTGTTTTTT. It translates to CASSQSGQANTGELFF.

This chain connects TRBV10-3 to TRBJ2-4; 7 bases map to TRBD1. J gave up 5 bases and V 4 bases, and 8 bases lay outside the gene matches. There are 15 residues in the CDR3. Germline V CDR1 and CDR2: ENHRY, SYGVKD. The CDR3 sequence: CAISGFRQGENIQYF. DNA of the CDR3: TGTGCCATCAGTGGCTTTAGACAGGGCGAAAACATTCAGTACTTC.

In the case of this clone: One junction end disagrees with the germline gene, perhaps due to a read error. V and J are TRBV7-7 and TRBJ2-1, with 9 bases that match TRBD2. The CDR3 sequence is 15 residues long. Germline assignment: CDR1 SSHAT and CDR2 FNYEAQ (reference sequence). The CDR3 region is CASSWASGDGNEQFF. The CDR3 DNA reads as TGTGCTAGCAGCTGGGCTAGCGGGGATGGTAATGAGCAGTTCTTC.

The chain joins TRBV20-1 to TRBJ1-2, with a weak D call TRBD1 (5 bases). Germline CDR1 DFQATT, CDR2 SNEGSKA (reference sequence). V was trimmed by 3 bases and J by 4 bases, leaving 9 bases between them. The CDR3 runs 12 residues. This chain's CDR3 is CSASPGGYGYTF. Here the CDR3 DNA reads TGCAGTGCTAGTCCGGGGGGCTATGGCTACACCTTC.

This clone was counted many times. CDR3 nucleotides: TGTGCCAGCAGTTTTCGACAGGGGTCCTACGAGCAGTACTTC. This encodes CASSFRQGSYEQYF. The J gene is TRBJ2-7, the V gene TRBV27; 8 nucleotides match TRBD1. J gave up 1 base and V 3 bases, and 2 bases lay outside the gene matches. The CDR3 length is 14 residues. CDR1 and CDR2 (germline): MNHEY, SMNVEV (reference sequence).

This sequence joins TRBV30 and TRBJ1-2; D call uncertain. The CDR3 totals 10 residues. Deletions cut 5 bases from V and 8 bases from J, with 9 bases between. Germline V gene lookup returns CDR1 GTSNPN and CDR2 SVGIG (reference sequence). CDR3 region: CAWLREGYTF. In DNA form, the CDR3 reads TGTGCCTGGCTGAGGGAAGGCTACACCTTC.

This chain connects TRBV19 to TRBJ2-1, with 9 bases aligning to TRBD2. J lost 0 bases, V lost 5 bases, and 17 bases had no gene match. The CDR3 contains 20 residues. CDR1 LNHDA and CDR2 SQIVND come from the germline V gene (reference sequence). This CDR3 reads CASSVRGRGTSTSSYNEQFF. CDR3 nucleotides: TGTGCCAGTAGTGTGAGAGGGCGAGGGACTAGCACGAGCTCCTACAATGAGCAGTTCTTC.

The chain uses TRBV9 and TRBJ1-2, with TRBD1 identical over 9 bases. J was trimmed by 4 bases and V by 0 bases; bases with no gene match: 4. Germline loops: CDR1 SGDLS, CDR2 YYNGEE. The CDR3 is 15 residues long. The CDR3 region has the DNA TGTGCCAGCAGCGTAGCCCCGGGACAGGGCTATGGCTACACCTTC. Protein: CASSVAPGQGYGYTF. The complete variable domain, with remaining parts taken from reference TRBV9 and TRBJ1-2, reads DSGVTQTPKHLITATGQRVTLRCSPRSGDLSVYWYQQSLDQGLQFLIQYYNGEERAKGNILERFSAQQFPDLHSELNLSSLELGDSALYFCASSVAPGQGYGYTFGSGTRLTVV.

V is TRBV5-1 and J is TRBJ2-6; D remains unclear. The CDR3 runs 15 residues. The V and J ends lost 0 bases and 0 bases respectively, with 4 bases between them. Germline CDR1 SGHRS, CDR2 YFSETQ. The CDR3 DNA is TGCGCCAGCAGCTTGGGCGACTCTGGGGCCAACGTCCTGACTTTC. Amino acids: CASSLGDSGANVLTF.